The 20 T cell receptor beta chains reported below all come from one sample, sequenced in a study of blood T cell repertoires in COVID-19. TCRdb keeps only in-frame clones here, not all; method: immunoSEQ multiplex PCR. The repertoire consists of 200,000 or so clones, with 75% to 90% occurring once and the leading ten covering 4% to 5.5%. The sample comprised peripheral blood. The receptors were sampled from a human donor in a cohort sampled during active COVID-19.

This chain links TRBV5-1 with TRBJ1-4; D may be TRBD1 (5 bases). CDR3 size: 15 residues. CDR1 is SGHRS, CDR2 YFSETQ, per germline. The germline V and J ends were trimmed by 0 bases and 4 bases, with 10 bases remaining between them. The CDR3 DNA reads TGCGCCAGCAGCTTGGTGCCGGGGGGTAATGAAAAACTGTTTTTT. Its protein product is CASSLVPGGNEKLFF.

This clone was found a few times. The chain recombines TRBV3-1 (or the pseudogene TRBV3-2) with TRBJ2-2, with 7 bases matching TRBD1. There are 13 residues in the CDR3. J was trimmed by 7 bases and V by 6 bases; bases with no gene match: 5. Germline CDR1 reads LGHDT; CDR2 reads YNNKEL (reference sequence). CDR3 DNA sequence: TGTGCCAGCAGACAGGGGAATAACGGGGAGCTGTTTTTT. This translates into CASRQGNNGELFF.

The chain has TRBV30 and TRBJ2-7; 7 bases map to TRBD2. This CDR3 is built from 14 residues. CDR1 and CDR2 from the germline V gene are GTSNPN and SVGIG (reference sequence). J lost 2 bases, V lost 3 bases, and 7 bases had no gene match. CDR3 DNA: TGTGCCTGGAGGGGAGGGCAAGCTCCCTACGAGCAGTACTTC. It yields the protein CAWRGGQAPYEQYF.

CDR3 in amino acids: CASSPLSPIAGVLDNEQFF. As DNA, the CDR3 is TGTGCCAGCAGCCCCCTTAGCCCTATAGCGGGAGTCCTCGACAATGAGCAGTTCTTC. The rearrangement uses TRBV9 and TRBJ2-1; 9 bases match TRBD2. V lost 4 bases, J lost 5 bases, and 19 bases stayed unmatched. The germline V gene encodes CDR1 SGDLS and CDR2 YYNGEE. This CDR3 spans 19 amino acids.

J is TRBJ1-3 and V is TRBV5-1; perhaps TRBD1 as D (5 bases). This CDR3 is 14 amino acids long. Deletions cut 0 bases from V and 3 bases from J, with 7 bases between. Germline CDR1 SGHRS, CDR2 YFSETQ. CDR3 sequence (DNA): TGCGCCAGCAGCTTGGAGGGGAATGGAAACACCATATATTTT. It encodes CASSLEGNGNTIYF.

The V and J genes are TRBV27 and TRBJ2-3; D is unresolved. The germline V gene has CDR1 MNHEY and CDR2 SMNVEV (reference sequence). Trimming shortened V by 2 bases and J by 6 bases, and 6 bases separated the two germline ends. The CDR3 runs to 12 residues. CDR3 sequence reads: CASSLLGDTQYF. The CDR3 nucleotides are TGTGCCAGCAGTTTACTGGGCGATACGCAGTATTTT.

This clone was detected only a few times. The rearrangement joins TRBV27 to TRBJ2-7; a weak D match, TRBD1 (6 bases). CDR1 and CDR2 from the germline V gene are MNHEY and SMNVEV (reference sequence). V lost 2 bases and J lost 5, with 13 bases in between. This CDR3 contains 14 residues. The CDR3 sequence is CASSLDPGANEQYF. In nucleotides, the CDR3 is TGTGCCAGCAGTTTAGATCCAGGGGCGAACGAGCAGTACTTC.

The CDR3, as DNA: TGTGCCAGCTCACCGAAAACAGGGCCTGGGGCCAACGTCCTGACTTTC. It yields the protein CASSPKTGPGANVLTF. This sequence joins TRBV18 and TRBJ2-6; perhaps TRBD1 as D (6 bases). V was pared by 3 bases and J by 2 bases, with 11 bases between. From germline, CDR1 is KGHSH and CDR2 LQKENI. CDR3 length: 16 amino acids.

This chain connects TRBV28 to TRBJ2-7, with 10 bases fitting TRBD2. V dropped 5 bases and J dropped 0; count of bases not matched to a gene: 4. The V gene's germline CDR1 is MDHEN and CDR2 SYDVKM. The CDR3 loop spans 15 amino acids. CDR3 residues: CASSRLAGNSYEQYF. CDR3 in DNA: TGTGCCAGCAGTCGACTAGCGGGTAACTCCTACGAGCAGTACTTC.

The rearrangement links TRBV20-1 to TRBJ2-7; D ambiguous. V lost 3 bases and J 3 bases, leaving 15 bases between the germline ends. This CDR3 spans 14 amino acids. The germline CDR1 and CDR2 sequences are DFQATT and SNEGSKA (reference sequence). CDR3 coding DNA: TGCAGTGCTAGTCGGTCTATTAAAGTCTACGAGCAGTACTTC. Protein: CSASRSIKVYEQYF.

The chain joins TRBV7-8 to TRBJ2-7; 8 bases align to TRBD2. V gave up 0 bases and J gave up 3 bases; unmatched junction bases: 4. The CDR3 contains 15 residues. CDR1 is SGHVS and CDR2 is FQNEAQ in the germline V gene. CDR3 protein: CASSLARGLVYEQYF. The DNA for the CDR3 is TGTGCCAGCAGCTTAGCGCGGGGACTAGTCTACGAGCAGTACTTC.

The chain links TRBV19 to TRBJ2-6, with 11 bases matching TRBD1. From germline, CDR1 is LNHDA and CDR2 SQIVND (reference sequence). The CDR3 spans 19 residues. With V trimmed by 5 bases and J by 4 bases, 13 bases remained unmatched. CDR3 region: CASSRTGGGAGLGANVLTF. CDR3 in DNA: TGTGCCAGTAGTCGGACAGGGGGCGGCGCGGGGCTAGGGGCCAACGTCCTGACTTTC.

This rearrangement joins TRBV27 to TRBJ2-2; 7 bases agree with TRBD1. Germline loops: CDR1 MNHEY, CDR2 SMNVEV (reference sequence). The CDR3 is 14 amino acids. V lost 6 bases to trimming and J lost 4 bases; unmatched junction nucleotides: 5. The CDR3 sequence: CASSRTGGTGELFF. DNA for the CDR3: TGTGCCAGCAGCAGGACAGGAGGCACCGGGGAGCTGTTTTTT.

This sequence joins TRBV9 and TRBJ1-4, with a possible D match to TRBD1 (6 bases). Germline V lookup: CDR1 SGDLS, CDR2 YYNGEE. The CDR3 spans 15 residues. The V end lost 4 bases, the J end lost 8 bases, and 18 bases lay between the germline ends. In DNA form, the CDR3 reads TGTGCCAGCAGCACCTCCGGGACACTCCGGGAAAAACTGTTTTTT. It translates to CASSTSGTLREKLFF. The full variable domain, with the rest looked up from reference TRBV9 and TRBJ1-4, is DSGVTQTPKHLITATGQRVTLRCSPRSGDLSVYWYQQSLDQGLQFLIQYYNGEERAKGNILERFSAQQFPDLHSELNLSSLELGDSALYFCASSTSGTLREKLFFGSGTQLSVL.

This rearrangement joins TRBV9 to TRBJ2-2, with 9 bases identical to TRBD1. V trimming: 0 bases; J trimming: 4 bases; junction bases outside the gene matches: 1. The V gene's germline CDR1 is SGDLS and CDR2 YYNGEE. The CDR3 is 15 residues long. The CDR3 sequence is CASSVGQGVTGELFF. The CDR3 nucleotides are TGTGCCAGCAGCGTAGGACAGGGGGTCACCGGGGAGCTGTTTTTT.

The chain is built from TRBV7-2 and TRBJ2-1; 10 bases map to TRBD1. The germline V gene has CDR1 SGHTA and CDR2 FQGNSA. The J segment lost 6 bases and the V segment lost 2 bases, leaving 4 bases of the junction unmatched. The length of the CDR3 is 15 residues. DNA of the CDR3: TGTGCCAGCAGCTTACGGGACAGGGGACCCAATGAGCAGTTCTTC. Its translation: CASSLRDRGPNEQFF.

The CDR3: CAFDRVFVYGYTF. The CDR3 region has the DNA TGTGCCTTTGACAGGGTTTTTGTCTATGGCTACACCTTC. The chain couples TRBV30 to TRBJ1-2; 7 bases match TRBD1. Trimming removed 7 bases from V and 4 bases from J; junction bases left unmatched: 9. The CDR3 loop spans 13 amino acids. The germline gives CDR1 GTSNPN, CDR2 SVGIG (reference sequence).

This clone came up once. This sample also contains other DNA sequences that code for the same CDR3. The chain uses TRBV10-3 and TRBJ1-2, with D possibly being TRBD1 (6 bases). CDR1 and CDR2 (germline): ENHRY, SYGVKD. V lost 4 bases and J lost 0, with 9 bases in between. This CDR3 spans 14 amino acids. Here the CDR3 DNA reads TGTGCCATCAGTGGAACAGGGACTAACTATGGCTACACCTTC. Translating it yields CAISGTGTNYGYTF.

The V and J genes are TRBV5-1 and TRBJ2-5, with a weak D call TRBD1 (5 bases). V was pared by 0 bases and J by 4 bases, with 13 bases between. The germline CDR1 and CDR2 sequences are SGHRS and YFSETQ. The CDR3 totals 15 residues. DNA of the CDR3: TGCGCCAGCAGCTTGGCCCATTGGCAGGGAGAGACCCAGTACTTC. Its translation: CASSLAHWQGETQYF.

This rearrangement joins TRBV11-2 to TRBJ2-4; perhaps TRBD1 as D (5 bases). The germline V gene encodes CDR1 SGHAT and CDR2 FQNNGV. V was clipped by 3 bases and J by 2 bases, with 14 bases between them. The CDR3 is 16 residues long. CDR3 in DNA: TGTGCCAGCAGCTTTTTCAGGGTAACGACCAAAAACATTCAGTACTTC. Its protein is CASSFFRVTTKNIQYF. Filled out from reference TRBV11-2 and TRBJ2-4, the complete variable domain reads EAGVAQSPRYKIIEKRQSVAFWCNPISGHATLYWYQQILGQGPKLLIQFQNNGVVDDSQLPKDRFSAERLKGVDSTLKIQPAKLEDSAVYLCASSFFRVTTKNIQYFGAGTRLSVL.